One TCR beta chain is described in this entry. Its target is not known. This entry comes from a study of cytomegalovirus exposure and HLA in healthy donors. Whole-study findings and limits: A few CMV-associated chains were confirmed in vitro to be specific for CMV antigens. Cytomegalovirus status, reportedly, was diagnosed with high specificity and sensitivity by the classifier. Rarity marked most TCR sequences, yet some public TCRs occurred in many donors.

Libraries were prepared by immunoSEQ multiplex PCR; TCRdb keeps only in-frame clonotypes and omits some of them. The profile shows approximately 65,000 clones, approximately 90% of them singletons. The CDR3 contains 11 residues. Germline loops: CDR1 SGHVS, CDR2 FQNEAQ. The ends lost 5 bases at V and 14 bases at J; junction bases unmatched: 7. This rearrangement joins TRBV7-8 to TRBJ1-2; TRBD1 agrees at 8 bases. This TCR was sampled from a man aged 18 to 30 in good health and CMV-seronegative. Material: PBMCs. The CDR3 region has the DNA TGTGCCAGCAGCCCAGGGACAGGTTTAACCTTC. Translated, it gives CASSPGTGLTF.